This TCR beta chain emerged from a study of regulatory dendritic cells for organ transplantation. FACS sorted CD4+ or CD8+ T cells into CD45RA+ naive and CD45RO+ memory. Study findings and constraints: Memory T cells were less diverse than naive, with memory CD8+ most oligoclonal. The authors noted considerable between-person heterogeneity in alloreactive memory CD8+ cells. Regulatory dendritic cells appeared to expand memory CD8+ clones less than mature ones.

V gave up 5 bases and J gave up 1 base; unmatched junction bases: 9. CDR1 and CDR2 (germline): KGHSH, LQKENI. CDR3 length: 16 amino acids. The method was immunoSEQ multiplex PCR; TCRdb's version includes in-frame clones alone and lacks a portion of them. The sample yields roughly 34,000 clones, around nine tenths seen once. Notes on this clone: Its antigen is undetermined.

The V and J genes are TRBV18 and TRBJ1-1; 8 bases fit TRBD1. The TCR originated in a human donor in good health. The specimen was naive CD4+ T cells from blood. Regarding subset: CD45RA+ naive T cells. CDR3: CASSAEQGVTNTEAFF. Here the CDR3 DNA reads TGTGCCAGCTCAGCAGAACAGGGGGTAACGAACACTGAAGCTTTCTTT.